Sequencing of this TCR beta chain was carried out in a study of identical twins (dated by TCRdb to the mid-2010s). In terms of the full investigation: The study deep-sequenced TCR alpha and beta repertoires from monozygotic twins, unrelated adults of various ages and cord blood to test whether fetal clonotypes persist. Replicate twin experiments were performed at different times using different library preparation protocols to rule out contamination.

Libraries were built with 5' RACE. Sequencer: Illumina HiSeq 2000. Template switching introduced a universal primer binding site; the final cDNA contained a unique molecular identifier, enabling accurate counting of TCR cDNA molecules. Specific primers in the conserved constant-segment region were used to synthesize first-strand cDNA for the TCR alpha and beta chains. To control for contamination, each cDNA library was double barcoded with a SMART-Mk sample barcode plus Illumina barcodes. TruSeq adapter sequences along with Illumina sample barcodes were introduced in two successive PCR steps. TCR alpha and beta cDNA libraries were sequenced on the Illumina HiSeq platform with custom primers. Under the source paper's analysis protocol: Unique molecular identifiers were extracted from raw reads with MiGEC, and CDR3 positions were determined with MiXCR. For each individual, recombination models were inferred using an EM algorithm with the repgenHMM and IGoR tools. The tcR package in R was used for shared clonotype analysis, with sharing normalized by the product of cloneset sizes. Out-of-frame nonproductive sequences were analyzed to study raw recombination free of thymic and clonal selection effects. TCRdb reprocessing: public reads trimmed at Q25 with fastp, clones called with MiXCR, in-frame beta chains kept. Rows merge per CDR3 protein into single entries with the most common DNA and genes. V and J calls and clone size were set by TCRdb, not the authors. The sample table shows about 550,000 distinct CDR3 sequences, and more than 20% are seen once. The ten largest clones take up more than 0.4% of the sample.

Only healthy Caucasian donors were included. The twin cohort comprised three pairs of female monozygotic twins, all aged about 18 to 29 years. Positive isolation kits from Invitrogen were used to isolate the CD4+ and CD8+ T cell populations. Summary of the overall study and its limitations: Compared with coincidental sharing between unrelated individuals, out-of-frame TCR alpha sequences shared between twins had an excess of sequences with low generation probability. A weaker excess of twin sharing was found in beta out-of-frame sequences because the signal-to-noise ratio was lowered by fewer shared sequences. Because the same donors could not be followed over many years, conclusions were based on cross-sectional statistical analysis. Abundant cord blood beta clonotypes had fewer insertions, young adult naive repertoires showed a similar but weaker trend, and memory repertoires showed no such trend. Invariant T cells such as MAIT and iNKT could partly confound zero-insertion analyses, though diverse VJ usage argued against this for most clonotypes. In monozygotic twins, out-of-frame TCR alpha sharing was systematically underestimated by recombination models, although the models agreed with sharing between unrelated individuals.

With regard to this clonotype: Its binding antigen is unknown. Qualities for individual bases were not recorded, and no much larger clone is one base off.

The CDR3 holds 14 amino acids from the cysteine to the phenylalanine. Only the CDR3 portion is preserved as DNA: 42 bases, with reading frame beginning at the first base. V drops 5 bases and J drops 7 bases, leaving 15 bases in between. The germline V gene (reference sequence) sets CDR1 to SEHNR and CDR2 to FQNEAQ. This same sample was also part of a study on yellow fever vaccine responses in identical twins. Reported in the second study: According to the authors, in identical twins the way T cells responded to vaccination appeared partly convergent and partly personalized. In identical twins, the study followed T cell clones that responded to the vaccine with precision.

The rearrangement joined TRBV7-9 to TRBJ1-5; the best D guess is TRBD1, with 6 bases matching. The origin of this receptor is a woman aged 18-29 years in good health. The sequencing input was CD4+ T cells sorted from blood. This receptor has the CDR3 CASSLQGNSQPQHF. The sequenced DNA: TGTGCCAGCAGCCTCCAGGGGAATTCGCAGCCCCAGCATTTT.